Listed here is a single T cell receptor (beta chain). The data originate from a study of blood T cell repertoires in COVID-19. The ends lost 3 bases at V and 1 base at J; junction bases unmatched: 5. Germline lookup yields CDR1 KGHSH and CDR2 LQKENI. The CDR3 length is 17 residues. Authors' analysis steps: Reference gene primer amplification gave nucleated cell count estimates. Clones were read by immunoSEQ multiplex PCR, and TCRdb kept only the in-frame ones, dropping some. V, J and clone size are taken as reported in that table, and D and trimming were inferred from the DNA itself. In the table there are 70,000 to 95,000 clones, approximately 91% of which are singletons.

The sample consisted of peripheral blood. This rearrangement joins TRBV18 to TRBJ2-1, with 11 bases aligning to TRBD2. The TCR was taken from a man between 70 and 80 years old with acute or convalescent COVID-19. The CDR3 reads CASSPLAGGTSYNEQFF. The CDR3 nucleotides are TGTGCCAGCTCACCCCTAGCGGGGGGTACGTCCTACAATGAGCAGTTCTTC. The full variable domain, rest sourced from reference TRBV18 and TRBJ2-1, is NAGVMQNPRHLVRRRGQEARLRCSPMKGHSHVYWYRQLPEEGLKFMVYLQKENIIDESGMPKERFSAEFPKEGPSILRIQQVVRGDSAAYFCASSPLAGGTSYNEQFFGPGTRLTVL.